This T cell receptor beta chain came from a study of radiation and T cells in renal cell carcinoma. Points from the study as a whole: In blood, top tumor clones expanded by 2 weeks, shrinking by 4.

The protocol was immunoSEQ multiplex PCR, while the TCRdb copy is restricted to in-frame clones and leaves out a portion. The table includes about 130,000 clones, 88% detected once. Concerning this clone itself: The antigen remains unidentified.

Trimming shortened V by 0 bases and J by 6 bases, and 7 bases separated the two germline ends. The CDR3 is made up of 13 amino acids. Germline CDR1 is SGHRS and CDR2 is YFSETQ. Regarding time point: blood 2 weeks post-SBRT. The sample's treatment: 15 Gy SBRT to primary tumor, nephrectomy 4 weeks later. The sequence derives from a woman aged 65 to 85 with renal cell carcinoma. This specimen was blood, taken from a patient whose treatment included radiotherapy and nephrectomy. This chain uses TRBV5-1 with TRBJ2-1; no definite D call. This CDR3 reads CASSLGLRNEQFF. The CDR3 region has the DNA TGCGCCAGCAGCTTGGGACTCCGCAATGAGCAGTTCTTC.